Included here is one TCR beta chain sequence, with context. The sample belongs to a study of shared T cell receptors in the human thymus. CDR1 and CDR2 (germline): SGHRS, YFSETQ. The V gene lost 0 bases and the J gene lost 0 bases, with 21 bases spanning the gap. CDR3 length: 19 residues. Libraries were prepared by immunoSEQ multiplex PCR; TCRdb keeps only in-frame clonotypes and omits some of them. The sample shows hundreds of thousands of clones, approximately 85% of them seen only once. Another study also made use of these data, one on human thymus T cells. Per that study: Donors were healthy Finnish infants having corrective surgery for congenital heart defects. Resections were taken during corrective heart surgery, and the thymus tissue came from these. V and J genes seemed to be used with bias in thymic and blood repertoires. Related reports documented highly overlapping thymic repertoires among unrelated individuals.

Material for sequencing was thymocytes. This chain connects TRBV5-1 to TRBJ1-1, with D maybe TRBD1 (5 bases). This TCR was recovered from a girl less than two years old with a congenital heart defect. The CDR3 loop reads CASSLATESGETMNTEAFF. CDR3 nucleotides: TGCGCCAGCAGCTTGGCCACGGAATCGGGGGAGACCATGAACACTGAAGCTTTCTTT.